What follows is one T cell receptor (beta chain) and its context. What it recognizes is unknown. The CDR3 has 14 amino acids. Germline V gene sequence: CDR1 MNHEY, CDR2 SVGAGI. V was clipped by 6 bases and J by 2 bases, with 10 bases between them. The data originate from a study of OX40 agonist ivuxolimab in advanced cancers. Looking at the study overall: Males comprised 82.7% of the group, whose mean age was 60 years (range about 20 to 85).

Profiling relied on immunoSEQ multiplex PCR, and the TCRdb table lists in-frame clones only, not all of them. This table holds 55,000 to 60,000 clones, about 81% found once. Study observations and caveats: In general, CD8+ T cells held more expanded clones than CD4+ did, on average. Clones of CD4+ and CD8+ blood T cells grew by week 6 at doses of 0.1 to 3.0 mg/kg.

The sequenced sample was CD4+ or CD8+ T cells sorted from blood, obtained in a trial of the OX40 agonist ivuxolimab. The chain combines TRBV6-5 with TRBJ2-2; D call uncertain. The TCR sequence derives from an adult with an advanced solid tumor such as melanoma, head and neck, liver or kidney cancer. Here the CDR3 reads CASSLAANTGELFF. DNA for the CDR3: TGTGCCAGCAGCCTGGCGGCCAACACCGGGGAGCTGTTTTTT.